The sequence of this T cell receptor beta chain was determined in a study of cytomegalovirus exposure and HLA in healthy donors. Of note for this clone: The antigen is not known.

CDR1 is MNHEY and CDR2 is SMNVEV in the germline V gene (reference sequence). The CDR3 is 18 amino acids. V lost 3 bases to trimming and J lost 4 bases; unmatched junction nucleotides: 10. Study-level points and caveats: CMV serostatus was the only immune exposure information that was available. Investigators reported around 150 TCR beta chains as tied to cytomegalovirus. Sequencing likely generated an artifact that appeared as a cluster of highly shared sequence variants.

Vbeta (60) and Jbeta (13) primers were used in the PCR. Profiling relied on immunoSEQ multiplex PCR, and the TCRdb table lists in-frame clones only, not all of them. The data hold 85,000 to 120,000 clones, with 65% to 80% observed a single time. Sequenced input: PBMCs. This chain links TRBV27 with TRBJ1-6; TRBD1 aligns across 9 bases. The TCR sequence derives from a woman between 50 and 59 years old in good health and CMV-seropositive. The CDR3 DNA is TGTGCCAGCAGTTTGCGCACAAACAGGGGGCAATATAATTCACCCCTCCACTTT. It encodes CASSLRTNRGQYNSPLHF.